A selection of T cell receptor beta chains follows, all from one sample in a study of cytomegalovirus exposure and HLA in healthy donors. The protocol was immunoSEQ multiplex PCR, while the TCRdb copy is restricted to in-frame clones and leaves out a portion. This repertoire shows 110,000 or so clones, just under 75% found once; its top ten account for around 2%. Sequencing used PBMCs. The receptors shown here come from a human donor in good health. The CDR3 runs from the conserved cysteine through the conserved F or W. D genes are given only for firm matches. Clone size is given for some rows only: seen once, a few or many times, or a class if the clone is expanded.

J,V,size,D,CDR3,DNA
TRBJ1-2,TRBV6-5,-,-,CASRIGQTYGYTF,TGTGCCAGCAGAATAGGACAGACCTATGGCTACACCTTC
TRBJ1-4,TRBV6-5,-,-,CASRAGGRGELFF,TGTGCCAGCAGGGCGGGGGGGCGCGGGGAACTGTTTTTT
TRBJ2-5,TRBV15,once,-,CATSRDSRETQYF,TGTGCCACCAGCAGAGATTCCCGGGAGACCCAGTACTTC
TRBJ1-1,TRBV6-5,few,-,CASSYQGNTEAFF,TGTGCCAGCAGTTATCAGGGGAACACTGAAGCTTTCTTT
TRBJ2-2,TRBV5-1,-,-,CASSVIRGVSTGELFF,TGCGCCAGCAGCGTAATCAGGGGGGTGAGCACCGGGGAGCTGTTTTTT
TRBJ2-3,TRBV5-1,-,TRBD2,CASSFSGRAEDTQYF,TGCGCCAGCAGCTTTAGCGGGAGGGCCGAAGATACGCAGTATTTT
TRBJ1-5,TRBV18,-,-,CASSDPGVGQPQHF,TGTGCCAGCTCGGACCCAGGGGTAGGCCAGCCCCAGCATTTT
TRBJ2-3,TRBV18,-,TRBD1,CASSPYGTGGTFPPTHSDTQYF,TGTGCCAGCTCACCTTATGGGACAGGGGGGACCTTCCCACCCACTCACTCAGATACGCAGTATTTT
TRBJ1-1,TRBV5-5,few,TRBD1,CASSVVNRDRVIVAEAFF,TGTGCCAGCAGCGTCGTTAACCGGGACAGGGTGATTGTGGCTGAAGCTTTCTTT
TRBJ1-6,TRBV7-3,-,-,CASSPHRVGNAPLHF,TGTGCCAGCAGCCCTCACAGGGTCGGTAATGCACCCCTCCACTTT
TRBJ2-7,TRBV7-2,-,-,CASSLSPLGGEQYF,TGTGCCAGCAGCTTATCCCCCCTGGGGGGCGAGCAGTACTTC
TRBJ2-1,TRBV6-5,-,TRBD1,CASRAGTVGYNEQFF,TGTGCCAGCAGGGCCGGGACAGTGGGCTATAATGAGCAGTTCTTC
TRBJ2-7,TRBV28,-,TRBD1,CASSSNRGYEQYF,TGTGCCAGCAGCTCAAACAGGGGCTACGAGCAGTACTTC
TRBJ2-1,TRBV19,-,-,CASSIDPNEQFF,TGTGCCAGTAGTATAGACCCGAATGAGCAGTTCTTC
TRBJ1-6,TRBV6-6,-,-,CASSPSGGMGSPLHF,TGTGCCAGCAGTCCCTCAGGTGGAATGGGCTCACCCCTCCACTTT
TRBJ2-1,TRBV6-1,-,TRBD2,CASSALAGVPSYNEQFF,TGTGCCAGCAGTGCTCTAGCGGGAGTCCCCTCCTACAATGAGCAGTTCTTC
TRBJ2-2,TRBV7-6,-,-,CASSLDRRVSGELFF,TGTGCCAGCAGCTTAGATCGCAGGGTCTCCGGGGAGCTGTTTTTT
TRBJ1-2,TRBV19,few,-,CASSAGVNYGYTF,TGTGCCAGTAGTGCAGGGGTTAACTATGGCTACACCTTC
TRBJ1-1,TRBV28,-,-,CASRRTENTEAFF,TGTGCCAGCAGGCGGACAGAGAACACTGAAGCTTTCTTT
TRBJ1-1,TRBV5-6,-,-,CASSLAGGVTNTEAFF,TGTGCCAGCAGCTTGGCCGGGGGGGTGACGAACACTGAAGCTTTCTTT
TRBJ2-2,TRBV5-1,-,-,CASSAGTNTGELFF,TGCGCCAGCAGCGCCGGGACGAACACCGGGGAGCTGTTTTTT
TRBJ2-7,TRBV5-6,-,-,CASSSLGGESYEQYF,TGTGCCAGCAGCTCGTTAGGGGGGGAATCCTACGAGCAGTACTTC
TRBJ1-1,TRBV6-1,-,TRBD1,CASTIDRAMNTEAFF,TGTGCCAGCACCATTGACAGGGCAATGAACACTGAAGCTTTCTTT
TRBJ1-2,TRBV30,few,-,CAWRRRDGGYTF,TGTGCCTGGAGGAGGAGGGATGGCGGCTACACCTTC